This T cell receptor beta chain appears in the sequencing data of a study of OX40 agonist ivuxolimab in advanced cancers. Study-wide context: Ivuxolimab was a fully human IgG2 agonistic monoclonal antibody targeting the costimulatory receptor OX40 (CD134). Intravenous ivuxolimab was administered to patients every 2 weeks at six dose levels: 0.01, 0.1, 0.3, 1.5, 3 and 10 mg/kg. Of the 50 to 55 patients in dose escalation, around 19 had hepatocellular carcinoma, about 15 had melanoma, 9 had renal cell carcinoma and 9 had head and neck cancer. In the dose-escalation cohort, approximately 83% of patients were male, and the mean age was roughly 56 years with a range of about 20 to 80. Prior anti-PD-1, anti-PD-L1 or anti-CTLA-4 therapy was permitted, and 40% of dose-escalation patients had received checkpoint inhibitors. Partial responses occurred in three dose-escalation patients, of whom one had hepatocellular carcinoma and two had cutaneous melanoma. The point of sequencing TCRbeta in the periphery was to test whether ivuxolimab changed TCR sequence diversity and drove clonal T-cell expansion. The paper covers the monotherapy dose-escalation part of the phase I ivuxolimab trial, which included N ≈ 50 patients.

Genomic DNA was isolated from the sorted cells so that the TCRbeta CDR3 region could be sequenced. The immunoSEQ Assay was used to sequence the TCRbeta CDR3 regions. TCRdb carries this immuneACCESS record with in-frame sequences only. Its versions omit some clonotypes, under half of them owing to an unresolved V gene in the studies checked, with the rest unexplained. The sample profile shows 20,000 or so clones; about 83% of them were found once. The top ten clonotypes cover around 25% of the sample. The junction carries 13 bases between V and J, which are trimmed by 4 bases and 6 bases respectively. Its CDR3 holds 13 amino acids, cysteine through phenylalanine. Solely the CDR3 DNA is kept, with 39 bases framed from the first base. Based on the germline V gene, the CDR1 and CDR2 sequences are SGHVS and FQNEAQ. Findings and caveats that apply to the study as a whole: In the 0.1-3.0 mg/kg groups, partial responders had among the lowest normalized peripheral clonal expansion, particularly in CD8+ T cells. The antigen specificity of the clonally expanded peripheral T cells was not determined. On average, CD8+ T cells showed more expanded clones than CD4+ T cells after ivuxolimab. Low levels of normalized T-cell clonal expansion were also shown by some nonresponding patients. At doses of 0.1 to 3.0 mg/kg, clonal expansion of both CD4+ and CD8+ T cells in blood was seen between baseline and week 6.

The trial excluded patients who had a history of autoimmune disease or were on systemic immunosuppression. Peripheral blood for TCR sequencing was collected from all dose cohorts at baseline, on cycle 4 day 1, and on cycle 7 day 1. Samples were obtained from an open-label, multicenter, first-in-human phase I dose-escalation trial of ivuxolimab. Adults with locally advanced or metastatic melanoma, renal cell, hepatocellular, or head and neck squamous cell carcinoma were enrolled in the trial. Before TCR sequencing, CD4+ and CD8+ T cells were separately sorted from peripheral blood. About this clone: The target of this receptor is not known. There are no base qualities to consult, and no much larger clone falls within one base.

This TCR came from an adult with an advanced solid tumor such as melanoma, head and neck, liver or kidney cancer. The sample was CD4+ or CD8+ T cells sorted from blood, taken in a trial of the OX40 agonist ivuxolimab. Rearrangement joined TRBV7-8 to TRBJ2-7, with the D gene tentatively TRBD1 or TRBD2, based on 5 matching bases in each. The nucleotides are TGTGCCAGCAGCTGGGACCTTCCCTCCGAGCAGTACTTC. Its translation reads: CASSWDLPSEQYF.